This T cell receptor beta chain came from a study of CD4 T cells in relation to SARS-CoV-2 and coronaviruses (dated by TCRdb to about 2021). Describing the broader study: In the ViraFEST assay, PBMCs were grown with antigen for around nine days, and TCR beta CDR3s were then sequenced to identify antigen-specific clonal expansions. Patient-derived lymphoblastoid cell lines were used to map the HLA restriction of shared crossreactive spike epitopes. At the level of individual TCR clonotypes, the study measured memory CD4+ T cell crossreactivity between SARS-CoV-2 spike protein and common cold coronavirus spike proteins. A different, Illumina-based TCR-beta assay was used to sequence expansion assays from other donors in the study. Samples from three pre-COVID donors and the naive versus memory experiments were sequenced with the Adaptive Biotechnologies TCR-sequencing kit; other data were Illumina-based. An HIV-1 Nef peptide pool or a no-peptide culture served as the negative reference condition.

With respect to this clone: The clone's antigen remains unknown. A junction end diverges from the germline sequence, so it may reflect a read error.

CD4+ T cells from unexposed donors were collected before the COVID-19 pandemic (2011-2018). After approximately 11 days of culture, CD4+ T cells were isolated with the EasySep CD4+ T cell isolation kit. As cell number allowed, CD4+ T cells from unexposed donors were tested for reactivity to SARS-CoV-2 S and N and to four common cold coronavirus spike pools. Each well held two million PBMCs cultured in IMDM containing roughly 5.1% human AB serum and 10 IU/ml IL-2. Half of the culture medium was replaced with fresh IL-2-containing medium on days 3 and 7. Triplicate replicate wells were generally used for each peptide culture condition. The leukapheresis product used for the unexposed donors was purchased from a commercial source. Ficoll-Paque PLUS gradient centrifugation was used to isolate PBMCs from leukapheresis product or whole blood. PBMCs were either used fresh in the expansion assay or cryopreserved at -140 degrees C. The QIAamp Micro DNA Kit was used to extract genomic DNA from the CD4+ T cells.

Receptors were amplified or captured by the immunoSEQ multiplex PCR assay. Under the source paper's analysis protocol: Preprocessing removed nonproductive sequences and CDR3s not starting with C, not ending with F or W, or shorter than 7 amino acids. Antigen-specific clonotypes were called with the MANAFEST web app on the basis of expansion relative to the reference and to other culture wells. A clone counted as positive if significantly expanded in 2 of 3 replicate wells versus the reference culture at FDR below 0.05. Positive clones also required significant expansion versus all other tandem wells and an odds ratio above 5. After three terminal residues were trimmed from each end, CDR3 homology was quantified as pairwise Levenshtein distance using the stringdist R package. TCRdb carries this immuneACCESS record with in-frame sequences only. Its versions omit some clonotypes, under half of them owing to an unresolved V gene in the studies checked, with the rest unexplained. D and trimming come from the DNA, and the V and J calls and clone size come from that table. The sample table contains over 15,000 clones; only one count was recorded for roughly 77% of them. Clones ranked in the top ten supply 27% of the sample.

Overall study outcomes, separate from this receptor: Since the crossreactivity analysis centred on spike protein, crossreactivity against other viral proteins was not assessed. The study was constrained by small numbers of patients and of tested TCRs. Pre-pandemic and post-infection samples were not both contributed by any donor, so tracing of the source of pre-existing responses was limited. Memory CD4+ clonotypes crossrecognizing SARS-CoV-2 and at least one common cold coronavirus spike were found in 60% to 70% of donors. Crossreactive clones showed significantly weaker SARS-CoV-2-driven expansion than monoreactive clones, consistent with antigenic imprinting.

Based on the germline V gene, the CDR1 and CDR2 sequences are KGHDR and SFDVKD. From cysteine to phenylalanine, the CDR3 is 13 amino acids long. Just CDR3 DNA is preserved here, 39 bases in frame from base 1. The sequenced sample was CD4+ T cells from PBMCs, cultured in vitro. This TCR derives from a human donor in good health. This sequence uses TRBV24-1 and TRBJ1-1, with no confidently assigned D gene. The CDR3 amino acid sequence is: CATSGPGNSEAFF. The DNA reads TGTGCCACCAGTGGGCCGGGGAACTCTGAAGCTTTCTTT.